The sequence of this T cell receptor beta chain was determined in a study of beta chain features in type 1 diabetes. General study points: Moderately but significantly shorter TCRB CDR3s were found in Type 1 diabetes patients in all four CD4+ subsets.

Trimming removed 4 bases from V and 2 bases from J; junction bases left unmatched: 7. This CDR3 has 16 residues. From germline, CDR1 is SNHLY and CDR2 FYNNEI. Note on this clone: Its antigen remains unidentified.

Isolated RNA was reverse transcribed in full, so expressed TCRB transcripts were sequenced. The method was immunoSEQ multiplex PCR; TCRdb's version includes in-frame clones alone and lacks a portion of them. The table shows about 330,000 clones, with 9.5% to 11% occurring only once. The rearrangement uses TRBV2 and TRBJ2-3; 9 nucleotides agree with TRBD2. The receptor comes from a woman in her twenties or thirties in good health. The sequenced material came from naive CD4+ T cells from blood. This CDR3 reads CASSVRAGGFTDTQYF. The DNA of the CDR3 is TGTGCCAGCAGTGTTAGGGCGGGAGGGTTCACAGATACGCAGTATTTT. Full variable domain (outside the CDR3, taken from reference TRBV2 and TRBJ2-3): EPEVTQTPSHQVTQMGQEVILRCVPISNHLYFYWYRQILGQKVEFLVSFYNNEISEKSEIFDDQFSVERPDGSNFTLKIRSTKLEDSAMYFCASSVRAGGFTDTQYFGPGTRLTVL.